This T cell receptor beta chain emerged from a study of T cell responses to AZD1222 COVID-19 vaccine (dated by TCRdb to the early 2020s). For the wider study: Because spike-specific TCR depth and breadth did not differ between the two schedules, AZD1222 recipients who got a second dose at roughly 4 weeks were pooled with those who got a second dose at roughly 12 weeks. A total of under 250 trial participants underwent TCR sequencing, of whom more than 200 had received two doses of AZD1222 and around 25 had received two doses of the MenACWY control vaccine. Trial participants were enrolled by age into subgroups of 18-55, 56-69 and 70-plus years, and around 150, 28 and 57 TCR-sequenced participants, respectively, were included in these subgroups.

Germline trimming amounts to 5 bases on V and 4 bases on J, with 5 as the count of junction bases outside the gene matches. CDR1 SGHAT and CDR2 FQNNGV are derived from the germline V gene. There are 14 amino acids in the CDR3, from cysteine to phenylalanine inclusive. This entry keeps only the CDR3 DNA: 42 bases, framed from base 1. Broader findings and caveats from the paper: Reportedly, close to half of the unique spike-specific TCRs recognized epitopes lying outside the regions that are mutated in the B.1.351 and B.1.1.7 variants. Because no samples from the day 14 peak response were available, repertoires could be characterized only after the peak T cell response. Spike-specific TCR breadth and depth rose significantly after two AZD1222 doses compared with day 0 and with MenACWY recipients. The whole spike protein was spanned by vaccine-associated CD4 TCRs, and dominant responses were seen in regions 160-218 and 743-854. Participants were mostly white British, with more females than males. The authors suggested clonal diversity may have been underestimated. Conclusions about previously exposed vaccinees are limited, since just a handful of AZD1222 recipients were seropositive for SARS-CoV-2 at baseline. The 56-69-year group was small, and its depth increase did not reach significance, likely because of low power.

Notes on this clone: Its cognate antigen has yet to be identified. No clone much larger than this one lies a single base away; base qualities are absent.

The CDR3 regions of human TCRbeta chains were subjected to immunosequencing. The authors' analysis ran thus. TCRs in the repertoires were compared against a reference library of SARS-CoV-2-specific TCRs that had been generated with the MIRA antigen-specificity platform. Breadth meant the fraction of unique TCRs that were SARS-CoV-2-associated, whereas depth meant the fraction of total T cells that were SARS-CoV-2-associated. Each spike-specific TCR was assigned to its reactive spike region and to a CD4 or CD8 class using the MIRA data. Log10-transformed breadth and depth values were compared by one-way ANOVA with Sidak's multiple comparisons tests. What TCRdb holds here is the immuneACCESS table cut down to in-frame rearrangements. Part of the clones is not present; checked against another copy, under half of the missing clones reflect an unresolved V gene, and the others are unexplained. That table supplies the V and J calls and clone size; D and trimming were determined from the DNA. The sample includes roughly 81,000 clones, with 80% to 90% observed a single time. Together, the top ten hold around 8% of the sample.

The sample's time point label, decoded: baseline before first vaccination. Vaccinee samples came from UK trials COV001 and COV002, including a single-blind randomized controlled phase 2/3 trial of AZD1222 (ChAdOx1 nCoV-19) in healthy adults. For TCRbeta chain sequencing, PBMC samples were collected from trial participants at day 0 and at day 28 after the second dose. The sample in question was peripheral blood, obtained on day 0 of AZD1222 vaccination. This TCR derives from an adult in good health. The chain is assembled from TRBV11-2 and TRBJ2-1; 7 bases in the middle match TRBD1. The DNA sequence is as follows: TGTGCCAGCAGCGCCCTGACAGGGTACAATGAGCAGTTCTTC. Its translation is CASSALTGYNEQFF.